This T cell receptor (beta chain) was sequenced for a study of blood T cell repertoires in COVID-19 (dated by TCRdb to 2018 to 2020). Looking at the study overall: Samples from collaborators originated in the United States, Italy and Spain and spanned both the acute and convalescent phases of COVID-19. The repertoires were released in a freely available public database meant as a resource for research on the immune response to SARS-CoV-2. The sample metadata nearly always contained a de-identified subject ID, COVID-19 status, age in years and sex. Where available, HLA class I and class II types were taken from metadata supplied by the sample provider and were not determined by assay-based typing. Samples came from the ongoing ImmuneRACE study (first 160 participants) plus 1,254 subjects from 6 global collaborators. The dataset comprised deeply sampled blood TCRbeta repertoires from subjects exposed to, actively infected with, or recovered from COVID-19. The prospective study material was composed of cDNA or gDNA derived from T cells, B-cell-depleted T cells, or PBMCs. Paper-wide results and their limitations: How much clinical and demographic metadata was included differed by source and by participant, and the metadata was provided uncurated.

TCRbeta CDR3 regions were amplified from genomic DNA using the immunoSEQ Assay, a bias-controlled multiplex PCR. In the original analysis: Within the assay, amplification of reference gene primers was used to estimate how many nucleated cells each sample contained. To quantify the absolute abundance of each unique TCRbeta CDR3 rearrangement, sequence reads were collapsed and filtered. For each sample, productive Simpson clonality was calculated as the square root of Simpson's diversity index across productive rearrangements. The immuneACCESS repertoire file appears here via TCRdb, limited to in-frame rearrangements. These files lack a portion of the clones; in checked studies, under half of the deficit traces to unresolved V genes, and the cause of the others is not known. The DNA gave D and trimming, while V, J and clone size come from that table. Within this sample are some 270,000 clones, with 80% to 90% of them counted one time only. The ten largest account for about 4% of the sample.

Participants in the prospective study were aged about 18 to 100 years, lived in 20 to 25 United States geographic areas, and enrolled through a virtual design. In the prospective study, participants were assigned to cohorts based on the clinical history participants reported in a screening survey and a study questionnaire. In the prospective study, whole blood, serum and a nasopharyngeal or oropharyngeal swab were collected from each participant by mobile phlebotomists. Over a roughly 2-month period, participants in the prospective study had the option of providing additional blood draws and questionnaires. Prospective study blood samples were shipped either frozen or at room temperature before DNA extraction. From cysteine to phenylalanine, the CDR3 is 13 amino acids long. The kept DNA is CDR3 alone, 39 bases in frame from the first base. The V and J ends are trimmed by 3 bases and 2 bases, leaving 11 bases between them. Reading the germline V gene (reference sequence) gives CDR1 DFQATT and CDR2 SNEGSKA.

This clone was counted a single time. It has no known antigen specificity. No base qualities exist here, and no much larger clone lies one base off it. The sequence derives from a woman aged 25 to 39 with acute COVID-19. The sequenced sample was PBMCs or T cells enriched from blood (not recorded which). The sequence joins TRBV20-1 to TRBJ2-7; 6 matching bases give a weak D call of TRBD2. In nucleotide form, the sequence is TGCAGTGCTAGTATAGCGGATCCCTACGAGCAGTACTTC. Translated, this gives CSASIADPYEQYF.